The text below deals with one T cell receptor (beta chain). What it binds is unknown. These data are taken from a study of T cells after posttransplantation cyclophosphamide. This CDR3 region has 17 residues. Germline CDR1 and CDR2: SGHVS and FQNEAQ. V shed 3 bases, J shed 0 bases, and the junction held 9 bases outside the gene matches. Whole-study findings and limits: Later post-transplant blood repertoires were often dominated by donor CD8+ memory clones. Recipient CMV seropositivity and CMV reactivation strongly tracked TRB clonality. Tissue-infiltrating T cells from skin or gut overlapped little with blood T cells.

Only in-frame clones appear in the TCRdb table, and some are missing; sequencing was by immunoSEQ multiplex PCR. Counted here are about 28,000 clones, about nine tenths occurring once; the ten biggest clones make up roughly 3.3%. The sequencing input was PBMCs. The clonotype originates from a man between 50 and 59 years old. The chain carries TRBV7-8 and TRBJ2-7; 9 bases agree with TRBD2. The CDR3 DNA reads TGTGCCAGCAGCTTCAGACTAGCGGAGTCCCTCTCCTACGAGCAGTACTTC. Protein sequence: CASSFRLAESLSYEQYF.